The 12 T cell receptor beta chains in this list originate from one sample, sequenced in a study of blood T cell repertoires in COVID-19. The method was immunoSEQ multiplex PCR; TCRdb's version includes in-frame clones alone and lacks a portion of them. Altogether some 80,000 clones are present, 88% being singletons, with the ten largest covering around 20%. Material: peripheral blood. These receptors were collected from a human donor in a cohort sampled during active COVID-19.

The genes are TRBV9 and TRBJ2-5; 8 bases are shared with TRBD1. Trimming removed 3 bases from V and 5 bases from J; junction bases left unmatched: 6. This CDR3 is built from 14 residues. Germline V gene data show CDR1 as SGDLS and CDR2 as YYNGEE. This chain's CDR3 is CASSGGQGEETQYF. CDR3 DNA sequence: TGTGCCAGCAGCGGCGGACAGGGTGAGGAGACCCAGTACTTC.

The rearrangement uses TRBV6-1 and TRBJ2-7, with D hard to call. The CDR3 extends over 14 amino acids. Trimming cost V 0 bases and J 2 bases, with 8 bases left between them. CDR1 is MNHNS and CDR2 is SASEGT in the germline V gene. The CDR3 coding sequence is TGTGCCAGCAGTGAAGCGCGAATCGCCTACGAGCAGTACTTC. This codes for CASSEARIAYEQYF.

The V call is TRBV28, the J call TRBJ1-6; no clear D gene. The CDR3 has 16 residues. Germline-derived CDR1 and CDR2 are MDHEN and SYDVKM. The germline V and J ends were trimmed by 1 base and 0 bases, with 7 bases remaining between them. The CDR3 loop is CASSLFESSYNSPLHF. The CDR3, as DNA: TGTGCCAGCAGTTTATTTGAGAGCTCCTATAATTCACCCCTCCACTTT.

V gene TRBV21-1 combines with J gene TRBJ2-3; TRBD1, the table's D call, lacks a check against the DNA. TRBV21-1 is a listed pseudogene. The CDR3 is 15 amino acids. The CDR3 DNA follows: TGTGCCAGCAGTGCCCGGGACAAAGGCACAGATACGCAGTATTTT. Protein sequence: CASSARDKGTDTQYF.

The rearrangement uses TRBV6-6 and TRBJ1-4; TRBD1 might be the D (5 bases). V lost 8 bases and J lost 8, with 15 bases in between. In germline, CDR1 is MNHNY, CDR2 SVGAGI (reference sequence). The CDR3 consists of 13 residues. The CDR3 bases are TGTGCCAGCGGGTGGGGCGGTGGGGAAAAACTGTTTTTT. It is translated as CASGWGGGEKLFF.

The chain combines TRBV10-2 with TRBJ2-1; D might be TRBD1 (5 bases). Germline V gene data show CDR1 as WSHSY and CDR2 as SAAADI. Trimming pared 6 bases from V and 7 bases from J, leaving 16 bases between. CDR3 length: 14 amino acids. The chain's CDR3 is CASRDTGTGNEQFF. The CDR3 coding sequence is TGCGCCAGCAGGGACACTGGAACCGGTAATGAGCAGTTCTTC.

The CDR3 reads CASSIDSLTYEQYF. The CDR3 DNA sequence: TGTGCCAGCAGCATAGACAGCCTAACCTACGAGCAGTACTTC. The rearrangement joins TRBV7-9 to TRBJ2-7; weak D call: TRBD1 (5 bases). V was cut by 5 bases and J by 2 bases, with 13 bases left in between. This CDR3 contains 14 residues. Per germline, CDR1 SEHNR and CDR2 FQNEAQ (reference sequence).

V and J are TRBV3-1 (or the pseudogene TRBV3-2) and TRBJ2-5; 8 positions match TRBD2. The CDR3 sequence is 16 residues long. Germline lookup yields CDR1 LGHDT and CDR2 YNNKEL (reference sequence). V shed 4 bases, J shed 1 base, and the junction held 8 bases outside the gene matches. CDR3 nucleotides: TGTGCCAGCAGCCGAAGCGTCGCGGGGGGCCAAGAGACCCAGTACTTC. Protein product: CASSRSVAGGQETQYF.

V gene TRBV4-2 combines with J gene TRBJ2-5, with D possibly matching TRBD2 (5 bases). The V gene's germline CDR1 is LGHNA and CDR2 YNFKEQ. The V end was cut by 0 bases, the J end by 5 bases, with 10 bases between. The CDR3 has 14 residues. CDR3 protein: CASSQDTRAETQYF. CDR3 DNA: TGTGCCAGCAGCCAAGATACTAGAGCTGAGACCCAGTACTTC.

This sequence joins TRBV15 and TRBJ2-3; D remains ambiguous. The ends were cut back, 1 base at V and 0 bases at J, with 8 bases in the middle. CDR3 length: 15 residues. Germline CDR1 and CDR2: LNHNV and YYDKDF (reference sequence). The CDR3 sequence: CATSRGPTSTDTQYF. The CDR3 DNA follows: TGTGCCACCAGCAGAGGGCCGACTAGCACAGATACGCAGTATTTT.

V gene TRBV7-8 combines with J gene TRBJ2-7; 9 positions agree with TRBD1. Unmatched junction bases numbered 13, after V lost 4 bases and J lost 0 bases. Germline CDR1 reads SGHVS; CDR2 reads FQNEAQ. This CDR3 spans 18 amino acids. The CDR3 loop reads CASSSRDRVVTSSYEQYF. The CDR3 nucleotides read TGTGCCAGCAGCTCCCGGGACAGGGTGGTTACGAGCTCCTACGAGCAGTACTTC.

The V gene is TRBV5-4, the J gene TRBJ2-5; 8 bases map to TRBD1. The V and J ends lost 3 bases and 4 bases, in that order; junction bases with no gene match: 8. CDR1 is SGHNT, CDR2 YYREEE, per germline (reference sequence). The CDR3 is made up of 15 amino acids. The CDR3, as DNA: TGTGCCAGCAGCTGGGGGCAGGGGGCAGGAGAGACCCAGTACTTC. Residues: CASSWGQGAGETQYF.